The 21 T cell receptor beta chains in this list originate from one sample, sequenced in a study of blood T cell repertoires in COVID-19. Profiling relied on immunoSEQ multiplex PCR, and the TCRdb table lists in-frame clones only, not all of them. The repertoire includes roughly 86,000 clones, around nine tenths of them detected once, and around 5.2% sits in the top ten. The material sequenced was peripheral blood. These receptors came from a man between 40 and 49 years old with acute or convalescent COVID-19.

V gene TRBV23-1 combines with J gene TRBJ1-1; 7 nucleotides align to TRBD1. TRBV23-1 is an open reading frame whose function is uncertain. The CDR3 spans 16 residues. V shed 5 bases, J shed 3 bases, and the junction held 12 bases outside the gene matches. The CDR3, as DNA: TGCGCCAGCAGTTCCCACAGGGGCTCGTTGGACACTGAAGCTTTCTTT. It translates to CASSSHRGSLDTEAFF.

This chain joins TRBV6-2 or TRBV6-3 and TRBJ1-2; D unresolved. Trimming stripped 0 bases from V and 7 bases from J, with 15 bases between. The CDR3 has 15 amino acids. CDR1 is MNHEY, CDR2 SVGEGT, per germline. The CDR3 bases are TGTGCCAGCAGTTACTCTCCCGGGGTTCCAACTGGCTACACCTTC. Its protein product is CASSYSPGVPTGYTF.

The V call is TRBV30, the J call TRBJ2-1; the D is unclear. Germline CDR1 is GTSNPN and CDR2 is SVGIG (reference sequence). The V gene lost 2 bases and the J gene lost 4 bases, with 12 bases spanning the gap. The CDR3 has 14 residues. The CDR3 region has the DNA TGTGCCTGGAGTCCACCGGGTTTTTACAATGAGCAGTTCTTC. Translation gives CAWSPPGFYNEQFF.

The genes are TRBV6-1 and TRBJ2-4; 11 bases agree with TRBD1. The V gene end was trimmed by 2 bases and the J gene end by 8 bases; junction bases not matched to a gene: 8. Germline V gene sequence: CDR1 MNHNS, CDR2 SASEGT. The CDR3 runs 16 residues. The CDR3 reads CASSERGTGGSHIQYF. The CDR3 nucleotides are TGTGCCAGCAGTGAAAGGGGGACAGGGGGGTCGCACATTCAGTACTTC.

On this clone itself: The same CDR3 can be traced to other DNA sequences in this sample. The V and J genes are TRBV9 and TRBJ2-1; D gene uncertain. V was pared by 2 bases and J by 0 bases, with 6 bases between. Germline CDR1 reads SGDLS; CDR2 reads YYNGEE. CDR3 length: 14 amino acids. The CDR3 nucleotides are TGTGCCAGCAGCGTGGCCAGCTCCTACAATGAGCAGTTCTTC. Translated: CASSVASSYNEQFF.

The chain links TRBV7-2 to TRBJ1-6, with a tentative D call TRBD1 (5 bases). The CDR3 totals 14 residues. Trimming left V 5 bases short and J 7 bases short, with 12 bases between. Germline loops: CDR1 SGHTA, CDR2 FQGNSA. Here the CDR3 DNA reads TGTGCCAGCAGCCCCCGCAGGGCGAATTCACCCCTCCACTTT. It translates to CASSPRRANSPLHF.

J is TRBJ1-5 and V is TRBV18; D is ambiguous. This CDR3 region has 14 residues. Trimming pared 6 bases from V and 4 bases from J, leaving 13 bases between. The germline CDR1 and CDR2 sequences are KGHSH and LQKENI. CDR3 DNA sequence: TGTGCCAGCTCCCCGGTGGAGCGAAATCAGCCCCAGCATTTT. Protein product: CASSPVERNQPQHF.

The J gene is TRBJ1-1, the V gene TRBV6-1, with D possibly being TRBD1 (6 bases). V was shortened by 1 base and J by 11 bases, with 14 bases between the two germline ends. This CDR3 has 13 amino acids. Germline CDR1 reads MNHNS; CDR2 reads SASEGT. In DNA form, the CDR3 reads TGTGCCAGCAGTGAAGACAGGGTTCTTTCGGCTTTCTTT. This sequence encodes CASSEDRVLSAFF.

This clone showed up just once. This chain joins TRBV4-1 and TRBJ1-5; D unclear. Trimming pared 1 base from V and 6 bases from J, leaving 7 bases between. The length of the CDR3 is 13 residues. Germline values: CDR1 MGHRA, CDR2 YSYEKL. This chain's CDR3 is CASSQGGGQPQHF. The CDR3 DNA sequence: TGCGCCAGCAGCCAAGGAGGTGGTCAGCCCCAGCATTTT.

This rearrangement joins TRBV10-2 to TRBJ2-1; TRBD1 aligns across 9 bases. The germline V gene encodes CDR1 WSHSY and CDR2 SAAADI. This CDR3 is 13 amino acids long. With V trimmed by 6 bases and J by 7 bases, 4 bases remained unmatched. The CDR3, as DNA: TGCGCCAGCAGGAGGGACAGGGCGAATGAGCAGTTCTTC. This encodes CASRRDRANEQFF.

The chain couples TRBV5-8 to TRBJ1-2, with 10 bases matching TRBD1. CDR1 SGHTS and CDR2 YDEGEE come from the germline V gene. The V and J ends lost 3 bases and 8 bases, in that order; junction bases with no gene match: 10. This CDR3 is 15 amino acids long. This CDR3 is CASSSGTGVVAGYTF. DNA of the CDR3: TGTGCCAGCAGCTCCGGGACAGGGGTAGTTGCCGGCTACACCTTC.

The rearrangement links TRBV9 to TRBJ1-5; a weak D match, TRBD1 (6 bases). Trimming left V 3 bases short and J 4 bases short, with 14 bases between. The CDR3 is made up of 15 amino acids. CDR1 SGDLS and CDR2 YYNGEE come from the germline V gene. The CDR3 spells CASSGRGGPNQPQHF. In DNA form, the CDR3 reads TGTGCCAGCAGCGGAAGAGGGGGTCCTAATCAGCCCCAGCATTTT.

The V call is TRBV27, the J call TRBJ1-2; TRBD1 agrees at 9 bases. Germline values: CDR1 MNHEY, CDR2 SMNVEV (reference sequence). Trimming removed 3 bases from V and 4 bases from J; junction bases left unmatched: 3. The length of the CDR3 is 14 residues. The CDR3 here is CASSLGQGIYGYTF. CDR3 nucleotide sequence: TGTGCCAGCAGTTTGGGACAGGGAATCTATGGCTACACCTTC.

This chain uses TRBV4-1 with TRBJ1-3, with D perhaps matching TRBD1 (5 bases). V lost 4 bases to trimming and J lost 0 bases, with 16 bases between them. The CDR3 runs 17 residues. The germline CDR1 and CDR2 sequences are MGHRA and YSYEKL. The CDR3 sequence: CASSRQGIVISGNTIYF. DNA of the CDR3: TGCGCCAGCAGCCGGCAGGGAATCGTTATCTCTGGAAACACCATATATTTT.

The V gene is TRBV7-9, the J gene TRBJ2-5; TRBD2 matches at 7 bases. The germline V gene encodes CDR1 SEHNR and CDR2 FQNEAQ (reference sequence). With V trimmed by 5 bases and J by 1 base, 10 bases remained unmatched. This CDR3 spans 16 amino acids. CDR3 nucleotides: TGTGCCAGCAGCCCAGGCGGGGGAGGGATCCAAGAGACCCAGTACTTC. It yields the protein CASSPGGGGIQETQYF.

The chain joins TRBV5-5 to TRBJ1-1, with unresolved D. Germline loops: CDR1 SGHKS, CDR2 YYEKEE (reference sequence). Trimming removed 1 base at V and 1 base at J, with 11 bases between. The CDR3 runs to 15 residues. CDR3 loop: CASSLTTVGNTEAFF. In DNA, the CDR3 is TGTGCCAGCAGCTTGACGACTGTGGGGAACACTGAAGCTTTCTTT.

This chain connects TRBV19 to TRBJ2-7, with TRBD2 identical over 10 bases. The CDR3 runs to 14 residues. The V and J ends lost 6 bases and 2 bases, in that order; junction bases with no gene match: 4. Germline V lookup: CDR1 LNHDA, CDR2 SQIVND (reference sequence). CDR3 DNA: TGTGCCAGTAGCCCTAGCGGGGGAGCCTACGAGCAGTACTTC. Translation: CASSPSGGAYEQYF. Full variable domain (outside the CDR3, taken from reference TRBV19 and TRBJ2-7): DGGITQSPKYLFRKEGQNVTLSCEQNLNHDAMYWYRQDPGQGLRLIYYSQIVNDFQKGDIAEGYSVSREKKESFPLTVTSAQKNPTAFYLCASSPSGGAYEQYFGPGTRLTVT.

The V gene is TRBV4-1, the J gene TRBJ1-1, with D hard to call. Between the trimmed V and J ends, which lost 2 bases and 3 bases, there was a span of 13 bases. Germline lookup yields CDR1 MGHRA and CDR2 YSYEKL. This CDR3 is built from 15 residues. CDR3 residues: CASSQPGGLYTEAFF. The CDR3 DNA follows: TGCGCCAGCAGCCAACCGGGAGGGCTGTACACTGAAGCTTTCTTT.

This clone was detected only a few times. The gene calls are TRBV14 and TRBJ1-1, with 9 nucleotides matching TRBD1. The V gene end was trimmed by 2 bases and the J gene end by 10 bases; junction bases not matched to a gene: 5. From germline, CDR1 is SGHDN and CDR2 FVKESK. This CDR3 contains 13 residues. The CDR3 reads CASSQRRTGVAFF. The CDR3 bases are TGTGCCAGCAGCCAAAGGAGGACAGGGGTAGCTTTCTTT.

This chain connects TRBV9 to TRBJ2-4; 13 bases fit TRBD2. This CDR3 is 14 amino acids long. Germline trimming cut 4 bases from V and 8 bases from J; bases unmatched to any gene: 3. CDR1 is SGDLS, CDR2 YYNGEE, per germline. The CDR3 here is CASSPTSGGDIQYF. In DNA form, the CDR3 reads TGTGCCAGCAGCCCCACTAGCGGGGGGGACATTCAGTACTTC.

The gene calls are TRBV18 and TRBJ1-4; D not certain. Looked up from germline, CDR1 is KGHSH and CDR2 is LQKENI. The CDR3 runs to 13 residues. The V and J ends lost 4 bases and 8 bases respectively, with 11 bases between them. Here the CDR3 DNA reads TGTGCCAGCTCACTCGAATCTGGCGAAAAACTGTTTTTT. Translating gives CASSLESGEKLFF.